The 15 T cell receptor beta chains listed next were all sequenced from one sample in a study of blood T cell repertoires in COVID-19. Libraries were prepared by immunoSEQ multiplex PCR; TCRdb keeps only in-frame clonotypes and omits some of them. The sample holds 200,000 to 250,000 clones, 88% seen once. Sequenced sample: peripheral blood. The receptor set was obtained from a woman in her sixties or seventies with acute or convalescent COVID-19.

This chain links TRBV9 with TRBJ1-5; 8 bases line up with TRBD1. The CDR3 extends over 14 amino acids. Losses at the gene ends were 3 bases for V and 7 bases for J; bases not matched to a gene: 6. CDR1 SGDLS and CDR2 YYNGEE come from the germline V gene. The CDR3 region is CASSETGETQPQHF. The CDR3, as DNA: TGTGCCAGCAGCGAGACAGGGGAGACCCAGCCCCAGCATTTT.

The chain uses TRBV5-1 and TRBJ1-2; possibly TRBD1 for D (6 bases). Per germline, CDR1 SGHRS and CDR2 YFSETQ. V shed 0 bases and J shed 7 bases, with 10 bases lying between them. The CDR3 is 13 residues long. The CDR3: CASSLAGAGGYTF. CDR3 bases: TGCGCCAGCAGCTTGGCAGGGGCGGGTGGCTACACCTTC.

The V gene is TRBV3-1 (or the pseudogene TRBV3-2), the J gene TRBJ1-4; TRBD1 matches 7 bases. V lost 4 bases and J lost 8; bases outside the gene matches: 7. Germline loops: CDR1 LGHDT, CDR2 YNNKEL (reference sequence). This CDR3 is built from 14 residues. CDR3 DNA: TGTGCCAGCAGCCGCCGACAGGGAGGCGAAAAACTGTTTTTT. It codes for CASSRRQGGEKLFF.

The chain has TRBV7-2 and TRBJ2-5; 11 bases line up with TRBD2. The length of the CDR3 is 16 residues. CDR1 SGHTA and CDR2 FQGNSA come from the germline V gene. The junction had 5 bases not matched to a gene; V was cut back by 1 base and J by 4 bases. For the CDR3, the DNA is TGTGCCAGCAGCTTAGGAACTAGCGGGAGCGGAGAGACCCAGTACTTC. Amino acids: CASSLGTSGSGETQYF.

The V and J genes are TRBV9 and TRBJ1-2; 7 bases align to TRBD1. The CDR3 spans 11 residues. Per germline, CDR1 SGDLS and CDR2 YYNGEE. The trim removed 3 bases at V and 10 bases at J, leaving 3 bases unmatched. CDR3 bases: TGTGCCAGCAGCGATACAGGGGTCTACACCTTC. Translated, it gives CASSDTGVYTF.

The chain carries TRBV7-7 and TRBJ2-1; TRBD2 agrees at 13 bases. The germline V gene has CDR1 SSHAT and CDR2 FNYEAQ (reference sequence). V lost 5 bases, J lost 7 bases, and 5 bases stayed unmatched. The CDR3 runs 15 residues. The CDR3 here is CASSQGTSGVNEQFF. Here the CDR3 DNA reads TGTGCCAGCAGCCAAGGGACTAGCGGGGTAAATGAGCAGTTCTTC.

The CDR3 DNA sequence: TGTGCCAGTACCCAGGTTGGGACTAATGAAAAACTGTTTTTT. This translates into CASTQVGTNEKLFF. The chain is built from TRBV19 and TRBJ1-4; D remains unclear. The CDR3 runs to 14 residues. Germline CDR1 and CDR2: LNHDA and SQIVND (reference sequence). V was shortened by 7 bases and J by 2 bases, with 11 bases between the two germline ends.

The chain employs TRBV18 and TRBJ2-2; 9 bases match TRBD2. V trimming: 5 bases; J trimming: 1 base; junction bases outside the gene matches: 2. Germline V lookup: CDR1 KGHSH, CDR2 LQKENI. This CDR3 region has 15 residues. The CDR3 is CASSELAGNTGELFF. The CDR3 DNA sequence: TGTGCCAGCTCAGAACTAGCGGGGAACACCGGGGAGCTGTTTTTT.

The V gene is TRBV6-5, the J gene TRBJ1-2; D is uncertain. The CDR3 contains 15 residues. The germline V gene encodes CDR1 MNHEY and CDR2 SVGAGI. Trimming removed 0 bases at V and 3 bases at J, with 11 bases between. CDR3 in DNA: TGTGCCAGCAGTTACTCCGGACTTGGGGACTATGGCTACACCTTC. Its translation is CASSYSGLGDYGYTF.

In this sample, this clone turned up once. The V and J genes are TRBV28 and TRBJ1-5; TRBD1 aligns across 10 bases. Germline V gene sequence: CDR1 MDHEN, CDR2 SYDVKM. Trimming removed 5 bases from V and 3 bases from J; junction bases left unmatched: 4. CDR3 size: 15 residues. The CDR3 region has the DNA TGTGCCAGCAGTCCCGGACAGGGGGTCAATCAGCCCCAGCATTTT. This translates into CASSPGQGVNQPQHF.

The chain joins TRBV5-6 to TRBJ2-5, with TRBD1 identical over 7 bases. The germline V gene has CDR1 SGHDT and CDR2 YYEEEE. The CDR3 spans 15 residues. J lost 3 bases, V lost 2 bases, and 7 bases had no gene match. The CDR3 region is CASSFLPTGEETQYF. The CDR3 DNA is TGTGCCAGCAGCTTTCTCCCCACAGGGGAAGAGACCCAGTACTTC.

The V gene is TRBV6-4, the J gene TRBJ1-2; D not certain. The CDR3 has 15 amino acids. V lost 7 bases and J 1 base, leaving 16 bases between the germline ends. In germline, CDR1 is MRHNA, CDR2 SNTAGT. In DNA, the CDR3 is TGTGCCAGCATCACTGAGGGAAAAATTAACTATGGCTACACCTTC. Residues: CASITEGKINYGYTF.

This clone was counted only a few times. This rearrangement joins TRBV6-2 or TRBV6-3 to TRBJ2-1; 7 bases agree with TRBD1. Germline values: CDR1 MNHEY, CDR2 SVGEGT. J was trimmed by 0 bases and V by 2 bases; bases with no gene match: 10. The CDR3 is made up of 18 amino acids. The CDR3 bases are TGTGCCAGCAGTTACAGTAGCCGACAGGGCCGCTCCTACAATGAGCAGTTCTTC. Translating gives CASSYSSRQGRSYNEQFF.

This chain joins TRBV5-4 and TRBJ2-3; D gene unclear. V gave up 4 bases and J gave up 3 bases, with 21 bases separating them. The CDR3 is 17 residues long. CDR1 is SGHNT, CDR2 YYREEE, per germline (reference sequence). In DNA form, the CDR3 reads TGTGCCAGCAGCGCTCGCGAGACCGTGAGAGGAACAGATACGCAGTATTTT. It specifies CASSARETVRGTDTQYF.

CDR3 in DNA: TGTGCCAGTAGTGCCGGGACAGAAAATTACGAGCAGTACTTC. This gives the protein CASSAGTENYEQYF. The genes are TRBV19 and TRBJ2-7; 7 bases are a match to TRBD1. The junction had 8 bases not matched to a gene; V was cut back by 5 bases and J by 4 bases. Germline V gene data show CDR1 as LNHDA and CDR2 as SQIVND (reference sequence). The CDR3 is made up of 14 amino acids.